This entry lists 8 T cell receptor beta chains sequenced from one sample in a study of T cells expressing NK-cell markers. TCRdb reanalyzed the 5' RACE reads and collapses them to one entry per CDR3 protein, without DNA. The sample has about 460,000 distinct CDR3 sequences. The sequencing input was blood T cells: a sorted CD56 or NKG2C T cell subset, CD4+ or CD8+ T cells, or bulk PBMC T cells (not recorded which). All receptors derive from a woman aged 50 to 60 in good health.

The chain has TRBV20-1 and TRBJ2-5; TCRdb indicates TRBD1, and absent DNA this call remains unverified. The germline CDR1 and CDR2 sequences are DFQATT and SNEGSKA (reference sequence). There are 11 residues in the CDR3. The CDR3: CSALEGETQYF.

V is TRBV29-1 and J is TRBJ2-5; there is no DNA to check the TCRdb D call of TRBD2. Germline V gene data show CDR1 as SQVTM and CDR2 as ANQGSEA. The CDR3 is 15 residues long. The CDR3 sequence: CSVQITGIAQETQYF.

The chain links TRBV20-1 to TRBJ2-3; TCRdb indicates TRBD1, and absent DNA this call remains unverified. CDR3 size: 15 residues. CDR1 is DFQATT and CDR2 is SNEGSKA in the germline V gene (reference sequence). CDR3 amino acids: CSARGRLALTDTQYF.

V gene TRBV10-2 combines with J gene TRBJ1-2; as DNA is missing, the TRBD1 call by TCRdb cannot be tested. The CDR3 runs 13 residues. Germline-derived CDR1 and CDR2 are WSHSY and SAAADI. The CDR3 spells CASSKGAPYGYTF.

The chain recombines TRBV5-1 with TRBJ2-2; TCRdb calls TRBD1, which cannot be checked without DNA. The CDR3 is 16 amino acids. Germline V gene sequence: CDR1 SGHRS, CDR2 YFSETQ. The CDR3 is CASSPPSGGGLRELFF.

J is TRBJ2-2 and V is TRBV12-3 or TRBV12-4; as DNA is missing, the TRBD1 call by TCRdb cannot be tested. This CDR3 contains 16 residues. The CDR3 spells CASSPPRETNTGELFF.

This rearrangement joins TRBV5-1 to TRBJ2-2; there is no DNA to check the TCRdb D call of TRBD2. The germline gives CDR1 SGHRS, CDR2 YFSETQ. The CDR3 contains 16 residues. The chain's CDR3 is CASSNPLGRLAGELFF.

CDR3 residues: CASSIDLRDSGYGYTF. The chain links TRBV19 to TRBJ1-2; TCRdb's D call of TRBD1 is untestable without DNA. Germline loops: CDR1 LNHDA, CDR2 SQIVND (reference sequence). This CDR3 comprises 16 residues.